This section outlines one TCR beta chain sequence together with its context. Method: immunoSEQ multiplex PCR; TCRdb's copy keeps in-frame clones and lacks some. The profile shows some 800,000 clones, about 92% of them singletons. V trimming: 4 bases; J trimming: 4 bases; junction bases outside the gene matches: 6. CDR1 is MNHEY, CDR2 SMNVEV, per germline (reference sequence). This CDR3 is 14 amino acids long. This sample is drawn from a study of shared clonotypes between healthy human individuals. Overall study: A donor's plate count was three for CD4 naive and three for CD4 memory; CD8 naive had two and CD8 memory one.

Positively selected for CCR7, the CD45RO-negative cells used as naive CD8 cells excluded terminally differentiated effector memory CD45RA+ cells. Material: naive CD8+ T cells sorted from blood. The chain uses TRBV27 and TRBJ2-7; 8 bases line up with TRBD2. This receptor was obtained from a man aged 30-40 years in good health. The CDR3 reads CASSSLAERYEQYF. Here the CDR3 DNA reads TGTGCCAGCAGTTCACTAGCGGAGAGGTACGAGCAGTACTTC.